The 10 T cell receptor beta chains below all came from one sample that was sequenced in a study of blood T cell repertoires in COVID-19. Repertoires were generated with immunoSEQ multiplex PCR, while TCRdb's copy carries only in-frame clones and drops some. The table lists about 120,000 clones, around nine tenths of them singletons. The sample taken for sequencing was peripheral blood. These receptor sequences come from a man aged 50 to 59 with active COVID-19.

The chain is built from TRBV19 and TRBJ1-6; the D gene is possibly TRBD1 (5 bases). Trimming shortened V by 5 bases and J by 12 bases, and 20 bases separated the two germline ends. This CDR3 comprises 15 residues. Germline V gives CDR1 LNHDA, CDR2 SQIVND (reference sequence). This chain's CDR3 is CASSPGILITGPLHF. As DNA, the CDR3 is TGTGCCAGTAGTCCAGGGATTCTCATTACCGGACCCCTCCACTTT.

The chain uses TRBV5-1 and TRBJ2-3, with TRBD1 identical over 10 bases. V shed 7 bases and J 3 bases; nucleotides not matched to a gene: 8. The germline V gene has CDR1 SGHRS and CDR2 YFSETQ. This CDR3 comprises 15 residues. CDR3 region: CASGRQGAKTDTQYF. CDR3 DNA: TGCGCCAGCGGAAGACAGGGGGCTAAGACAGATACGCAGTATTTT. Full variable domain (outside the CDR3, taken from reference TRBV5-1 and TRBJ2-3): KAGVTQTPRYLIKTRGQQVTLSCSPISGHRSVSWYQQTPGQGLQFLFEYFSETQRNKGNFPGRFSGRQFSNSRSEMNVSTLELGDSALYLCASGRQGAKTDTQYFGPGTRLTVL.

The V gene is TRBV5-5, the J gene TRBJ2-5, with no clear D. Germline V gives CDR1 SGHKS, CDR2 YYEKEE (reference sequence). This CDR3 is built from 14 residues. V gave up 6 bases and J gave up 3 bases, with 15 bases separating them. CDR3 amino acids: CASTRWAGEETQYF. CDR3 sequence (DNA): TGTGCCAGCACCCGGTGGGCAGGTGAAGAGACCCAGTACTTC. The full variable domain, completed using reference TRBV5-5 and TRBJ2-5, is DAGVTQSPTHLIKTRGQQVTLRCSPISGHKSVSWYQQVLGQGPQFIFQYYEKEERGRGNFPDRFSARQFPNYSSELNVNALLLGDSALYLCASTRWAGEETQYFGPGTRLLVL.

V and J are TRBV12-3 or TRBV12-4 and TRBJ2-1; 7 bases are a match to TRBD2. The CDR3 has 13 residues. After removal of 7 bases from V and 6 bases from J, the junction contained 6 bases not matched to a gene. DNA for the CDR3: TGTGCCAGCACTGGCGGGAGAGGCAATGAGCAGTTCTTC. This gives the protein CASTGGRGNEQFF.

This chain joins TRBV7-9 and TRBJ2-2; the match to TRBD1 covers 9 bases. The trim removed 5 bases at V and 6 bases at J, leaving 7 bases unmatched. The CDR3 has 15 residues. Germline CDR1 and CDR2: SEHNR and FQNEAQ (reference sequence). In DNA, the CDR3 is TGTGCCAGCAGCGCACAGGGGGCCAAGGCCGGGGAGCTGTTTTTT. It codes for CASSAQGAKAGELFF. The whole variable domain, remainder taken from reference TRBV7-9 and TRBJ2-2, is DTGVSQNPRHKITKRGQNVTFRCDPISEHNRLYWYRQTLGQGPEFLTYFQNEAQLEKSRLLSDRFSAERPKGSFSTLEIQRTEQGDSAMYLCASSAQGAKAGELFFGEGSRLTVL.

The V gene is TRBV7-9, the J gene TRBJ2-1; a weak D match, TRBD1 (6 bases). The CDR3 sequence is 14 residues long. Germline V gives CDR1 SEHNR, CDR2 FQNEAQ (reference sequence). Trimming shortened V by 3 bases and J by 10 bases, and 16 bases separated the two germline ends. In nucleotides, the CDR3 is TGTGCCAGCAGCTTCCAGATAACCGGGACAGAGCAGTTCTTC. Translated, it gives CASSFQITGTEQFF.

The V call is TRBV19, the J call TRBJ1-1; TRBD1 agrees at 7 bases. The V gene's germline CDR1 is LNHDA and CDR2 SQIVND (reference sequence). The CDR3 length is 14 residues. The V segment lost 6 bases and the J segment 7 bases; nucleotides outside the gene matches: 11. As DNA, the CDR3 is TGTGCCAGTAGCCCGACAGGGTCTCAGGGTGAAGCTTTCTTT. It translates to CASSPTGSQGEAFF.

This sequence joins TRBV5-8 and TRBJ2-1; 8 positions agree with TRBD1. V trimming: 4 bases; J trimming: 8 bases; junction bases outside the gene matches: 14. The germline V gene has CDR1 SGHTS and CDR2 YDEGEE. The CDR3 covers 16 residues. CDR3 coding DNA: TGTGCCAGCAGCACAGGGAAGGGTAACAGGGGGGATGAGCAGTTCTTC. Amino acid sequence: CASSTGKGNRGDEQFF.

This rearrangement joins TRBV12-3 or TRBV12-4 to TRBJ1-1; D unresolved. This CDR3 contains 12 residues. Trimming removed 7 bases from V and 10 bases from J, with 16 bases in between. CDR3 sequence reads: CASTFSGMRAFF. The CDR3 bases are TGTGCCAGCACCTTTAGCGGAATGAGAGCTTTCTTT.

The rearrangement uses TRBV7-9 and TRBJ2-1; 7 bases agree with TRBD2. The CDR3 totals 14 residues. Trimming took 2 bases from V and 4 from J; bases not matched to a gene: 2. Germline CDR1 and CDR2: SEHNR and FQNEAQ (reference sequence). CDR3 DNA: TGTGCCAGCAGCTTACTAGCGGTTTACAATGAGCAGTTCTTC. Protein product: CASSLLAVYNEQFF.